These 31 T cell receptor beta chains originate from one sample sequenced in a study of blood T cell repertoires in COVID-19. Here immunoSEQ multiplex PCR was the method, and the copy in TCRdb shows in-frame clones only, minus some. The repertoire includes about 120,000 clones, around 76% of them detected once, and roughly 2% sits in the top ten. Sequenced sample: peripheral blood. These receptors all come from a man aged 70 or older with acute or convalescent COVID-19.

V and J are TRBV12-5 and TRBJ2-7, with D possibly TRBD2 on 6 matching bases. The germline V gene has CDR1 LGHNT and CDR2 FRNRAP. The CDR3 loop spans 15 amino acids. V gave up 3 bases and J gave up 3 bases, with 15 bases separating them. The CDR3 DNA reads as TGTGCTAGTGGTTTCGGGGGAAGTGAGCTCTACGAGCAGTACTTC. Protein sequence: CASGFGGSELYEQYF.

The rearrangement uses TRBV4-1 and TRBJ1-2, with 8 bases matching TRBD1. Germline CDR1 is MGHRA and CDR2 is YSYEKL. This CDR3 spans 14 amino acids. J gave up 2 bases and V 1 base, and 0 bases lay outside the gene matches. CDR3 loop: CASSQGTGNYGYTF. CDR3 bases: TGCGCCAGCAGCCAAGGGACAGGGAACTATGGCTACACCTTC.

This clone was seen once. The chain joins TRBV5-8 to TRBJ1-5; 8 bases agree with TRBD1. CDR1 SGHTS and CDR2 YDEGEE come from the germline V gene. Unmatched junction bases numbered 11, after V lost 2 bases and J lost 7 bases. This CDR3 contains 16 residues. The CDR3 sequence is CASSFWPQGAKQPQHF. CDR3 sequence (DNA): TGTGCCAGCAGCTTCTGGCCTCAGGGGGCGAAGCAGCCCCAGCATTTT.

The chain recombines TRBV4-1 with TRBJ1-5; TRBD1 matches 7 bases. CDR3 length: 14 residues. With 5 bases clipped from V and 4 bases from J, the junction kept 5 bases outside the gene matches. Germline CDR1 reads MGHRA; CDR2 reads YSYEKL. Here the CDR3 reads CASSFSGGNQPQHF. The CDR3 DNA reads as TGCGCCAGCAGCTTTTCAGGGGGTAATCAGCCCCAGCATTTT.

This clone came up once. This sequence joins TRBV19 and TRBJ1-3, with TRBD1 identical over 8 bases. This CDR3 contains 17 residues. From germline, CDR1 is LNHDA and CDR2 SQIVND (reference sequence). J was trimmed by 0 bases and V by 6 bases; bases with no gene match: 10. CDR3 sequence (DNA): TGTGCCAGTAGAAGGGGGGACAGGCAGAGCTCTGGAAACACCATATATTTT. This encodes CASRRGDRQSSGNTIYF.

This clone was counted only a few times. The CDR3 here is CASSAGAGGYSEAFF. The CDR3 DNA reads TGTGCCAGTAGTGCGGGTGCCGGCGGTTACTCTGAAGCTTTCTTT. J is TRBJ1-1 and V is TRBV19; D is unclear. The germline V and J ends were trimmed by 5 bases and 6 bases, with 19 bases remaining between them. CDR1 is LNHDA and CDR2 is SQIVND in the germline V gene (reference sequence). This CDR3 comprises 15 residues.

The chain combines TRBV2 with TRBJ1-1; 7 bases are shared with TRBD1. Germline assignment: CDR1 SNHLY and CDR2 FYNNEI. CDR3 size: 14 residues. J lost 3 bases, V lost 6 bases, and 7 bases had no gene match. CDR3: CASRSQGFYTEAFF. For the CDR3, the DNA is TGTGCCAGCAGGTCACAGGGGTTCTACACTGAAGCTTTCTTT.

The V gene is TRBV11-1, the J gene TRBJ1-6; a weak D match, TRBD1 (6 bases). Germline CDR1 SGHAT, CDR2 FQDESV (reference sequence). V was pared by 2 bases and J by 10 bases, with 15 bases between. The CDR3 loop spans 15 amino acids. The CDR3 spells CASSLSRGLGSPLHF. CDR3 bases: TGTGCCAGCAGCTTATCGCGGGGGCTAGGCTCACCCCTCCACTTT.

This clone was recorded a few times. For the CDR3, the DNA is TGTGCCAGCGGGGTGAGACAGGGGGCGAACTATGGCTACACCTTC. Amino acid sequence: CASGVRQGANYGYTF. This chain joins TRBV5-4 and TRBJ1-2, with 10 bases aligning to TRBD1. The V segment lost 7 bases and the J segment 2 bases; nucleotides outside the gene matches: 8. The CDR3 totals 15 residues. Germline loops: CDR1 SGHNT, CDR2 YYREEE (reference sequence).

The J gene is TRBJ1-2, the V gene TRBV21-1. TRBV21-1 is a pseudogene. The CDR3 length is 14 residues. CDR3 DNA: TGTGCCAGCAGCAAAAATCGAGGAGGGAATGGCTACACCTTC. It specifies CASSKNRGGNGYTF.

This sequence joins TRBV6-5 and TRBJ2-2; TRBD1 aligns across 8 bases. V dropped 8 bases and J dropped 3; count of bases not matched to a gene: 2. There are 13 residues in the CDR3. Germline V gene lookup returns CDR1 MNHEY and CDR2 SVGAGI. The CDR3 region is CASYRGDTGELFF. The CDR3 nucleotides are TGTGCCAGCTACAGGGGGGACACCGGGGAGCTGTTTTTT.

The J gene is TRBJ1-1, the V gene TRBV15; D is unresolved. CDR1 LNHNV and CDR2 YYDKDF come from the germline V gene (reference sequence). CDR3 size: 16 residues. Trimming removed 1 base from V and 4 bases from J, with 16 bases in between. The CDR3 reads CATSRGDTVGGTEAFF. CDR3 DNA sequence: TGTGCCACCAGCAGAGGAGATACCGTTGGAGGCACTGAAGCTTTCTTT.

Notes on this clone: At the DNA level, this CDR3 is encoded by other sequences in the same sample as well. V is TRBV13 and J is TRBJ1-6; 9 nucleotides align to TRBD1. In germline, CDR1 is PRHDT, CDR2 FYEKMQ (reference sequence). This CDR3 has 14 amino acids. With 4 bases clipped from V and 7 bases from J, the junction kept 2 bases outside the gene matches. CDR3 sequence: CASSWGQGNSPLHF. In nucleotides, the CDR3 is TGTGCCAGCAGCTGGGGACAGGGAAATTCACCCCTCCACTTT.

The chain recombines TRBV24-1 with TRBJ2-7, with no clear D. Germline-derived CDR1 and CDR2 are KGHDR and SFDVKD. V gave up 2 bases and J gave up 3 bases, with 7 bases separating them. The CDR3 has 13 residues. The DNA of the CDR3 is TGTGCCACCAGTGATTCGTCCCTCTACGAGCAGTACTTC. Translated: CATSDSSLYEQYF.

V is TRBV25-1 and J is TRBJ2-1, with 11 nucleotides matching TRBD2. The J segment lost 2 bases and the V segment lost 5 bases, leaving 2 bases of the junction unmatched. Looked up from germline, CDR1 is MGHDK and CDR2 is SYGVNS. The CDR3 sequence is 15 residues long. The CDR3 spells CASSKLAGAYNEQFF. The CDR3 DNA reads TGTGCCAGCAGTAAACTAGCGGGGGCCTACAATGAGCAGTTCTTC. The full variable domain, completed using reference TRBV25-1 and TRBJ2-1, is EADIYQTPRYLVIGTGKKITLECSQTMGHDKMYWYQQDPGMELHLIHYSYGVNSTEKGDLSSESTVSRIRTEHFPLTLESARPSHTSQYLCASSKLAGAYNEQFFGPGTRLTVL.

The CDR3 DNA sequence: TGTGCCGTAGAGACAGGGGAGCTCTCTGGGGCCAACGTCCTGACTTTC. This encodes CAVETGELSGANVLTF. This sequence joins TRBV2 and TRBJ2-6; the match to TRBD1 covers 8 bases. V shed 11 bases and J 0 bases; nucleotides not matched to a gene: 9. Germline CDR1 is SNHLY and CDR2 is FYNNEI. The CDR3 extends over 16 amino acids.

The rearrangement uses TRBV5-1 and TRBJ2-2; D possibly corresponds to TRBD2 (6 bases). The CDR3 length is 19 residues. V was shortened by 6 bases and J by 0 bases, with 24 bases between the two germline ends. Germline loops: CDR1 SGHRS, CDR2 YFSETQ. This CDR3 is CASTDRGTSPPANTGELFF. The CDR3 bases are TGCGCCAGCACCGACAGAGGAACTAGCCCACCCGCGAACACCGGGGAGCTGTTTTTT. The complete variable domain, with remaining parts taken from reference TRBV5-1 and TRBJ2-2, reads KAGVTQTPRYLIKTRGQQVTLSCSPISGHRSVSWYQQTPGQGLQFLFEYFSETQRNKGNFPGRFSGRQFSNSRSEMNVSTLELGDSALYLCASTDRGTSPPANTGELFFGEGSRLTVL.

The V gene is TRBV7-2, the J gene TRBJ2-1; 13 nucleotides match TRBD2. The CDR3 covers 16 residues. CDR1 is SGHTA and CDR2 is FQGNSA in the germline V gene. V was pared by 4 bases and J by 9 bases, with 9 bases of the junction left unmatched. CDR3 sequence (DNA): TGTGCCAGCAGCTCCTCACTAGCGGGGGGGCTCAGTGAGCAGTTCTTC. Translating it yields CASSSSLAGGLSEQFF.

The V and J genes are TRBV4-2 and TRBJ2-5, with 12 bases lining up with TRBD2. Per the germline V gene, CDR1 is LGHNA and CDR2 is YNFKEQ. Trimming removed 0 bases from V and 7 bases from J; junction bases left unmatched: 12. The CDR3 consists of 18 residues. The CDR3 DNA sequence: TGTGCCAGCAGCCAAGATTTGGCTAGCGGGGGGGTGGATCCGACCCAGTACTTC. Amino acid sequence: CASSQDLASGGVDPTQYF.

The CDR3 nucleotides are TGCGCCAGCAGCCAAGCAGGGACACCCTACTATGGCTACACCTTC. Protein product: CASSQAGTPYYGYTF. The rearrangement links TRBV4-1 to TRBJ1-2, with D tentatively TRBD1 (6 bases). Germline V CDR1 and CDR2: MGHRA, YSYEKL. With 1 base removed from V and 3 bases from J, the gap between germline ends came to 12 bases. This CDR3 has 15 amino acids.

The J gene is TRBJ1-2, the V gene TRBV11-2; D is undetermined. Germline lookup yields CDR1 SGHAT and CDR2 FQNNGV. V was pared by 1 base and J by 4 bases, with 4 bases between. The CDR3 has 12 amino acids. CDR3 in amino acids: CASSLGVYGYTF. For the CDR3, the DNA is TGTGCCAGCAGCTTAGGCGTCTATGGCTACACCTTC.

The chain joins TRBV6-6 to TRBJ2-7, with D possibly being TRBD1 (6 bases). V lost 11 bases and J lost 2, with 13 bases in between. The CDR3 sequence is 12 residues long. CDR1 MNHNY and CDR2 SVGAGI come from the germline V gene (reference sequence). The CDR3 DNA reads as TGTGCCGGGGGACATAGCCCCTACGAGCAGTACTTC. Amino acids: CAGGHSPYEQYF.

The rearrangement joins TRBV4-1 to TRBJ2-5; 8 nucleotides line up with TRBD2. Germline CDR1 reads MGHRA; CDR2 reads YSYEKL. CDR3 length: 16 residues. With 4 bases clipped from V and 5 bases from J, the junction kept 12 bases outside the gene matches. In DNA form, the CDR3 reads TGCGCCAGCAGCCCCTCTCTAGCGGGCCTCGGGGAGACCCAGTACTTC. Its translation: CASSPSLAGLGETQYF.

This clone was observed a single time. The rearrangement joins TRBV3-1 (or the pseudogene TRBV3-2) to TRBJ1-3; D unclear. Germline lookup yields CDR1 LGHDT and CDR2 YNNKEL (reference sequence). The CDR3 extends over 13 amino acids. V lost 4 bases and J 1 base, leaving 5 bases between the germline ends. The CDR3 sequence is CASSPRSGNTIYF. Here the CDR3 DNA reads TGTGCCAGCAGCCCCCGTTCTGGAAACACCATATATTTT.

V gene TRBV9 combines with J gene TRBJ1-1; 7 bases are a match to TRBD1. J was trimmed by 0 bases and V by 4 bases; bases with no gene match: 9. The length of the CDR3 is 16 residues. Germline assignment: CDR1 SGDLS and CDR2 YYNGEE. CDR3 nucleotide sequence: TGTGCCAGCAGCCCATCTGCGGGACAGATGAACACTGAAGCTTTCTTT. It codes for CASSPSAGQMNTEAFF.

This clone was picked up a small number of times. At one of its ends the junction is not consistent with the germline gene, which may arise from a read error. The V and J genes are TRBV12-5 and TRBJ1-4; 8 positions match TRBD1. Germline V lookup: CDR1 LGHNT, CDR2 FRNRAP. The CDR3 length is 16 residues. The CDR3 reads CASALGSQGAGEKLFF. CDR3 DNA: TGTGCTAGTGCTTTGGGGTCCCAGGGGGCAGGTGAAAAACTGTTTTTT.

The chain couples TRBV19 to TRBJ1-5, with D unclear. This CDR3 spans 17 amino acids. V was cut by 0 bases and J by 2 bases, with 14 bases left in between. Germline V CDR1 and CDR2: LNHDA, SQIVND (reference sequence). CDR3 amino acids: CASSIDRSRRGNQPQHF. The CDR3 nucleotides read TGTGCCAGTAGTATAGATCGTTCCCGGCGGGGCAATCAGCCCCAGCATTTT.

The chain combines TRBV9 with TRBJ1-5; weak D call: TRBD1 (5 bases). CDR1 is SGDLS and CDR2 is YYNGEE in the germline V gene. Trimming took 0 bases from V and 4 from J, leaving 14 bases between them. The CDR3 has 16 amino acids. The CDR3: CASSVGLGADNQPQHF. The CDR3 DNA sequence: TGTGCCAGCAGCGTAGGGCTAGGGGCGGATAATCAGCCCCAGCATTTT. Filled out from reference TRBV9 and TRBJ1-5, the complete variable domain reads DSGVTQTPKHLITATGQRVTLRCSPRSGDLSVYWYQQSLDQGLQFLIQYYNGEERAKGNILERFSAQQFPDLHSELNLSSLELGDSALYFCASSVGLGADNQPQHFGDGTRLSIL.

The chain has TRBV10-3 and TRBJ1-2, with 10 bases fitting TRBD1. The CDR3 contains 17 residues. V was clipped by 8 bases and J by 0 bases; unmatched bases: 12. The V gene's germline CDR1 is ENHRY and CDR2 SYGVKD. The CDR3 bases are TGTGCCATCGGGTCCTTGACAGGGGGCGCCGCTAACTATGGCTACACCTTC. Protein product: CAIGSLTGGAANYGYTF.

V and J are TRBV7-6 and TRBJ2-1; TRBD2 might be the D (5 bases). In germline, CDR1 is SGHVS, CDR2 FNYEAQ. With 5 bases removed from V and 10 bases from J, the gap between germline ends came to 12 bases. This CDR3 region has 12 residues. The CDR3 DNA follows: TGTGCCAGCAGCCTCAAACGAGGGGAGCAGTTCTTC. It is translated as CASSLKRGEQFF.

This chain uses TRBV14 with TRBJ2-2; TRBD1 matches 9 bases. Germline V gene lookup returns CDR1 SGHDN and CDR2 FVKESK. With 1 base clipped from V and 4 bases from J, the junction kept 7 bases outside the gene matches. The CDR3 is made up of 17 amino acids. The CDR3 reads CASSQAPGQGPTGELFF. The CDR3 nucleotides are TGTGCCAGCAGCCAAGCGCCGGGACAGGGTCCCACCGGGGAGCTGTTTTTT.